Below are 9 T cell receptor beta chains sequenced from a single sample in a study of T cell changes during pregnancy in multiple sclerosis. Sequencing used immunoSEQ multiplex PCR; TCRdb keeps in-frame clones, though not all of them. The sample includes 65,000 to 75,000 clones, just over 90% of them seen just once. Here the sequenced sample was peripheral blood, taken in the second trimester of pregnancy. The receptors were sampled from a female donor with multiple sclerosis, enrolled in a pregnancy study.

This clone is deemed medium-sized. This sequence joins TRBV7-9 and TRBJ1-1; a possible D gene is TRBD1 (6 bases). V lost 5 bases to trimming and J lost 8 bases, with 21 bases between them. Germline assignment: CDR1 SEHNR and CDR2 FQNEAQ (reference sequence). The CDR3 is 15 residues long. The CDR3 spells CASSLMRGDKREAFF. The CDR3 region has the DNA TGTGCCAGCAGCCTCATGCGGGGGGACAAAAGAGAAGCTTTCTTT.

The V call is TRBV5-6, the J call TRBJ1-2, with 8 bases aligning to TRBD1. From germline, CDR1 is SGHDT and CDR2 YYEEEE. V lost 2 bases, J lost 4 bases, and 4 bases stayed unmatched. The CDR3 is 14 amino acids. The DNA of the CDR3 is TGTGCCAGCAGCTTCCCGGACAGGGCCTATGGCTACACCTTC. Amino acids: CASSFPDRAYGYTF. Full variable domain (rest looked up from reference TRBV5-6 and TRBJ1-2): DAGVTQSPTHLIKTRGQQVTLRCSPKSGHDTVSWYQQALGQGPQFIFQYYEEEERQRGNFPDRFSGHQFPNYSSELNVNALLLGDSALYLCASSFPDRAYGYTFGSGTRLTVV.

This chain connects TRBV6-1 to TRBJ2-3; 13 nucleotides agree with TRBD2. Germline V gene lookup returns CDR1 MNHNS and CDR2 SASEGT. CDR3 length equals 15 residues. V was clipped by 7 bases and J by 3 bases; unmatched bases: 4. This chain's CDR3 is CASKGTSGVTDTQYF. CDR3 in DNA: TGTGCCAGCAAAGGGACTAGCGGGGTGACAGATACGCAGTATTTT.

This chain joins TRBV5-1 and TRBJ2-5; TRBD1 matches at 7 bases. Unmatched junction bases numbered 7, after V lost 4 bases and J lost 1 base. The CDR3 extends over 15 amino acids. Germline CDR1 is SGHRS and CDR2 is YFSETQ. CDR3 protein: CASSIGGQIQETQYF. CDR3 sequence (DNA): TGCGCCAGCAGCATAGGGGGACAGATCCAAGAGACCCAGTACTTC.

The chain joins TRBV5-1 to TRBJ2-3; TRBD1 matches at 7 bases. V shed 4 bases, J shed 0 bases, and the junction held 8 bases outside the gene matches. This CDR3 is built from 16 residues. Germline CDR1 is SGHRS and CDR2 is YFSETQ. Here the CDR3 reads CASSPTPGQSTDTQYF. CDR3 DNA: TGCGCCAGCAGCCCCACCCCGGGACAGAGCACAGATACGCAGTATTTT.

This clone was found once. The genes are TRBV19 and TRBJ2-5, with 8 bases matching TRBD2. V was pared by 6 bases and J by 3 bases, with 6 bases of the junction left unmatched. The CDR3 totals 14 residues. Germline V gene lookup returns CDR1 LNHDA and CDR2 SQIVND (reference sequence). The CDR3 sequence: CASSRGGYEETQYF. CDR3 nucleotides: TGTGCCAGTAGCCGGGGGGGATACGAAGAGACCCAGTACTTC.

V gene TRBV5-6 combines with J gene TRBJ1-5; D might be TRBD1 (6 bases). The CDR3 consists of 18 residues. Germline CDR1 and CDR2: SGHDT and YYEEEE. Trimming cost V 3 bases and J 7 bases, with 26 bases left between them. Here the CDR3 reads CASSSGGLQGRWGQPQHF. CDR3 sequence (DNA): TGTGCCAGCAGCTCCGGGGGGCTCCAGGGTCGGTGGGGACAGCCCCAGCATTTT.

This clone was observed once. The genes are TRBV2 and TRBJ2-3, with 7 bases lining up with TRBD2. This CDR3 region has 15 residues. CDR1 SNHLY and CDR2 FYNNEI come from the germline V gene. Trimming removed 6 bases from V and 0 bases from J; junction bases left unmatched: 6. CDR3 region: CASRRDYSSTDTQYF. The CDR3 nucleotides are TGTGCCAGCAGGAGGGACTATTCTAGCACAGATACGCAGTATTTT.

The chain recombines TRBV4-3 with TRBJ2-2; possible D gene TRBD1, 6 bases. V lost 4 bases, J lost 5 bases, and 8 bases lay in between. Germline assignment: CDR1 LGHNA and CDR2 YSLEER. The CDR3 runs to 13 residues. The CDR3 here is CASSRQATGELFF. The CDR3 region has the DNA TGCGCCAGCAGCCGACAGGCAACCGGGGAGCTGTTTTTT.